Sequencing of this TCR beta chain was carried out in a study of blood T cell repertoires in COVID-19. About the research overall: The origin of the acute and convalescent COVID-19 samples was the United States, Italy and Spain. Nucleic acid was either cDNA or gDNA, and it came from T cells, B-cell-depleted T cells, or PBMCs.

The authors' processing: Estimation of nucleated cell counts was performed using reference gene primer amplification. Clones were read by immunoSEQ multiplex PCR, and TCRdb kept only the in-frame ones, dropping some. That table furnishes V, J and clone size, whereas the DNA furnished D and trimming. This table holds 99,000 or so clones, less than 90% found once. This CDR3 spans 13 amino acids. The V gene lost 5 bases and the J gene lost 4 bases, with 9 bases spanning the gap. Looked up from germline, CDR1 is SEHNR and CDR2 is FQNEAQ (reference sequence). The chain is built from TRBV7-9 and TRBJ2-1; D is possibly TRBD1 (5 bases). The sequenced sample consisted of peripheral blood. This clonotype was sampled from a man aged 50-60 years with acute or convalescent COVID-19. The CDR3 DNA follows: TGTGCCAGCAGCGAAGACAGATACAATGAGCAGTTCTTC. Its translation: CASSEDRYNEQFF. Supplemented by reference TRBV7-9 and TRBJ2-1, the full variable domain reads DTGVSQNPRHKITKRGQNVTFRCDPISEHNRLYWYRQTLGQGPEFLTYFQNEAQLEKSRLLSDRFSAERPKGSFSTLEIQRTEQGDSAMYLCASSEDRYNEQFFGPGTRLTVL.